The source of this T cell receptor beta chain is a study of T cell repertoires in cytomegalovirus infection. For the study at large: Recently described HLA-C-restricted plus well-studied HLA-B-restricted CMV epitopes were used. Public signatures in TCR beta pointed to CMV infection and matching HLA type.

Note on this clonotype: Its antigen is still unknown.

Trimming at V came to 0 bases and at J to 2 bases, leaving 8 bases not matched to a gene. The CDR3 runs to 17 residues. Germline V lookup: CDR1 SGHDN, CDR2 FVKESK. Each CDR3 protein is one row after TCRdb ran MiXCR on the reads. Of about 770,000 distinct CDR3 sequences in the sample, around 29% are singletons; the top ten hold less than 15%. The source material was cultured CD8+ T cells from PBMCs, sampled from culture after CMV antigen stimulation. This sequence was found in a human donor in good health (CMV status not recorded). Some clones in this sample may be carry-over from other donors' samples. This chain connects TRBV14 to TRBJ2-3, with TRBD1 matching 7 bases. The CDR3 is CASSQERGTVLTDTQYF. CDR3 DNA sequence: TGTGCCAGCAGCCAAGAAAGGGGGACAGTCCTCACAGATACGCAGTATTTT.